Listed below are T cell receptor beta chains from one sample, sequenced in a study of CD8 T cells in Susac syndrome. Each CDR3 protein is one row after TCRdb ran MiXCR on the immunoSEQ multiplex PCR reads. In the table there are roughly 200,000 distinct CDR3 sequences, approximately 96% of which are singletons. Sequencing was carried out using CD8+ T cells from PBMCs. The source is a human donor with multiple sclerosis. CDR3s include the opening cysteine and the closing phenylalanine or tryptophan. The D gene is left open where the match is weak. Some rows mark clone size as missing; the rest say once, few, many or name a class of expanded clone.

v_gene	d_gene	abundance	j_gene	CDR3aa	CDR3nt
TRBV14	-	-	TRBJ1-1	CASSQGHGGDF	TGTGCCAGCAGCCAGGGGCACGGTGGGGATTTT
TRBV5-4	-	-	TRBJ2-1	CASSLGDRLFGDEQFF	TGTGCCAGCAGCTTGGGTGACAGATTGTTCGGTGATGAGCAGTTCTTC
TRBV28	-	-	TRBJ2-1	CASGMLNEQFF	TGTGCCAGCGGGATGCTAAATGAGCAGTTCTTC
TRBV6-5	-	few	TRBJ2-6	CASSTDRSGANVLTF	TGTGCCAGCAGTACCGACAGGTCCGGGGCCAACGTCCTGACTTTC
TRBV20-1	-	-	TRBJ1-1	CSAHRTDLGTEAFF	TGCAGTGCTCACCGGACTGATCTCGGAACTGAAGCTTTCTTT
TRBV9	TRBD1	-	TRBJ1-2	CASSGGQGAHYGYTF	TGTGCCAGCAGCGGAGGACAGGGCGCTCACTATGGCTACACCTTC
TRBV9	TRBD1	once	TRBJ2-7	CASSPHPGQTYEQYF	TGTGCCAGCAGCCCCCATCCGGGACAGACCTACGAGCAGTACTTC
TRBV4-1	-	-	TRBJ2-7	CASSQIQAGFTEQYF	TGCGCCAGCAGCCAAATACAGGCTGGATTCACCGAGCAGTACTTC
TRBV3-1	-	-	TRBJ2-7	CASSHLRGSSWEQYF	TGTGCCAGCAGCCACCTTCGGGGGAGTTCGTGGGAGCAGTACTTC
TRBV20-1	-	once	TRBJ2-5	CSAPRVGWETQYF	TGCAGTGCACCGCGGGTGGGCTGGGAGACCCAGTACTTC
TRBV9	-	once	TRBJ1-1	CASSVSGSEAFF	TGTGCCAGCAGCGTAAGTGGCAGTGAAGCTTTCTTT
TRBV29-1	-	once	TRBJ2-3	CSLLTDTQYF	TGCAGCCTTCTCACAGATACGCAGTATTTT
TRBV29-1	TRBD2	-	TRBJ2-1	CSVEDVVAGGPLFNEQFF	TGCAGCGTTGAAGATGTGGTAGCGGGAGGGCCTCTTTTCAATGAGCAGTTCTTC
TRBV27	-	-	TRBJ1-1	CASSLSGLGTEAFF	TGTGCCAGCAGTCTCTCCGGGCTCGGCACTGAAGCTTTCTTT
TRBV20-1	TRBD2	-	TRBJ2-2	CSARTSGNTGELFF	TGCAGTGCCCGGACTAGCGGGAACACCGGGGAGCTGTTTTTT
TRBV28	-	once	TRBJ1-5	CASSILIEPQHF	TGTGCCAGCAGTATCCTTATAGAGCCCCAGCATTTT
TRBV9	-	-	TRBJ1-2	CASSGEAVHGYTF	TGTGCCAGCTCGGGGGAAGCGGTACATGGCTACACCTTC
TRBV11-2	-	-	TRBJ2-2	CASRKYPRSGELFF	TGTGCCAGCAGGAAGTATCCCCGGTCCGGGGAGCTGTTTTTT
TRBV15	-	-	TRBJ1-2	CATSREVARNYGYTF	TGTGCCACCAGCAGAGAGGTGGCACGTAACTATGGCTACACCTTC
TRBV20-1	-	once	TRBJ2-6	CSAYAGHTSGANVLTF	TGCAGTGCTTATGCGGGACACACCTCTGGGGCCAACGTCCTGACTTTC
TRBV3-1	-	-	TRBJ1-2	CASSQDMSGWFGYTF	TGTGCCAGCAGCCAAGATATGTCAGGGTGGTTTGGCTACACCTTC
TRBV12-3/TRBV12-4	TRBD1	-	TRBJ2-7	CASSPGQPYSYEQYF	TGTGCCAGCAGTCCGGGACAGCCCTACTCCTACGAGCAGTACTTC
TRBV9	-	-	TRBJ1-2	CASSVDRQGTNYGYTF	TGTGCCAGCAGCGTAGATCGGCAGGGGACCAACTATGGCTACACCTTC
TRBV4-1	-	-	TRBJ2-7	CASSQVAAGSYEQYF	TGCGCCAGCAGCCAAGTAGCGGCGGGGTCCTACGAGCAGTACTTC
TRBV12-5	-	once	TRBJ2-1	CASHRMGSGNEQFF	TGTGCTAGCCATCGAATGGGTTCGGGAAATGAGCAGTTCTTC
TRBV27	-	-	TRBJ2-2	CASSLLPTGELFF	TGTGCCAGCAGTTTACTCCCTACCGGGGAGCTGTTTTTT
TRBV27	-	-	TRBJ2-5	CASSPHARETQYF	TGTGCCAGCAGTCCTCACGCAAGGGAGACCCAGTACTTC
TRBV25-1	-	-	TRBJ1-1	CASSEDANTEAFF	TGTGCCAGCAGTGAAGACGCGAACACTGAAGCTTTCTTT
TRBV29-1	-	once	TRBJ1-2	CSVEDGSTGNYGYTF	TGCAGCGTTGAAGATGGGTCTACAGGGAACTATGGCTACACCTTC
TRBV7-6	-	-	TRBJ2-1	CASSLVELGSWIF	TGTGCCAGCAGCTTAGTAGAGTTAGGGAGCTGGATCTTC
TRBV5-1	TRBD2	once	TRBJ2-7	CASSLAGIYEQYF	TGCGCCAGCAGCTTAGCGGGGATCTACGAGCAGTACTTC
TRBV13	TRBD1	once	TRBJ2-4	CASSHTGTGAKNIQYF	TGTGCCAGCAGCCATACCGGGACAGGAGCCAAAAACATTCAGTACTTC
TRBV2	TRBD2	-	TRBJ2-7	CASSGERTSLREQYF	TGTGCCAGCAGTGGGGAAAGGACTAGTTTGCGCGAGCAGTACTTC
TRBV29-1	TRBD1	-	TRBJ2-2	CSASTKGTGGAGELFF	TGCAGCGCAAGCACAAAAGGGACAGGGGGTGCCGGGGAGCTGTTTTTT
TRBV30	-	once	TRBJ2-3	CAWSRGSPDTQYF	TGTGCCTGGAGTAGGGGGAGTCCAGATACGCAGTATTTT
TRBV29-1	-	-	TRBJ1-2	CSVEGMGRGYGYTF	TGCAGCGTTGAGGGGATGGGGCGCGGCTATGGCTACACCTTC
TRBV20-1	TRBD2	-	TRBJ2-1	CSARDSSGSLVEQFF	TGCAGTGCTAGAGACTCTAGCGGGAGTTTAGTTGAGCAGTTCTTC
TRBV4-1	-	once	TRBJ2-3	CASSQDLGRTDTQYF	TGCGCCAGCAGCCAAGATTTGGGCCGCACAGATACGCAGTATTTT
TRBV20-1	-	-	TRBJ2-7	CSASSGLRPYEQYF	TGCAGTGCTAGTTCGGGCTTGAGACCCTACGAGCAGTACTTC
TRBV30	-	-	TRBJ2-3	CAWSPLREPADTQYF	TGTGCCTGGAGCCCCTTACGGGAGCCGGCAGATACGCAGTATTTT
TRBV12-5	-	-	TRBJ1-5	CASGLVLSRPQHF	TGTGCTAGTGGTTTAGTACTCAGCAGGCCCCAGCATTTT
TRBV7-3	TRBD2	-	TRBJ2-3	CASSRPREGSWTSDTQYF	TGTGCCAGCAGCCGACCTAGGGAGGGATCCTGGACCTCAGATACGCAGTATTTT
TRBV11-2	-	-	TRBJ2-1	CASSLLLAGEQFF	TGTGCCAGCAGCTTATTACTAGCCGGTGAGCAGTTCTTC
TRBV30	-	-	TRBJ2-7	CAWSEEGGEYF	TGTGCCTGGAGCGAAGAAGGAGGGGAGTACTTC
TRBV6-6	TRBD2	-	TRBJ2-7	CASSYSPSGFSYEQYF	TGTGCCAGCAGTTACTCGCCTAGCGGGTTCTCCTACGAGCAGTACTTC
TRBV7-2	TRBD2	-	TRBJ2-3	CASRSGTSASTDTQYF	TGTGCCAGCAGGTCCGGGACTAGCGCTTCCACAGATACGCAGTATTTT
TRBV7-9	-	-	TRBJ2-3	CASRPNPTDTQYF	TGTGCCAGCAGACCGAACCCCACAGATACGCAGTATTTT
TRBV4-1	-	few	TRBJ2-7	CASSRITTLRQYF	TGCGCCAGCAGCCGCATCACCACCCTTCGGCAGTACTTC
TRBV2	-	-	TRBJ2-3	CASRPSSTDTQYF	TGTGCCAGCAGGCCCTCTAGCACAGATACGCAGTATTTT
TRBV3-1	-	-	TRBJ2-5	CASSQGASWDQETQYF	TGTGCCAGCAGCCAAGGAGCGTCCTGGGACCAAGAGACCCAGTACTTC
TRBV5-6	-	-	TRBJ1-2	CASRNSAGYGYGYTF	TGTGCCAGCAGAAACTCGGCGGGCTACGGCTATGGCTACACCTTC
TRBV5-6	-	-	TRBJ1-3	CASSLEASGNTIYF	TGTGCCAGCAGCTTGGAAGCAAGTGGAAACACCATATATTTT
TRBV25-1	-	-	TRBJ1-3	CASTTHSGNTIYF	TGTGCCAGCACGACGCACTCTGGAAACACCATATATTTT
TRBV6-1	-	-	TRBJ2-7	CASSNSEQYF	TGTGCCAGCTCTAATTCAGAGCAGTACTTC
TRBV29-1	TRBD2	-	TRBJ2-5	CSVPLAGQTQYF	TGCAGCGTCCCCCTAGCGGGGCAGACCCAGTACTTC
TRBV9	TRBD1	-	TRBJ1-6	CASSAALGQPLHF	TGTGCCAGCAGTGCTGCCCTGGGACAGCCACTCCACTTT
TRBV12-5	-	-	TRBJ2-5	CASGLVGETQYF	TGTGCTAGTGGTTTGGTAGGAGAGACCCAGTACTTC